Presented here are 6 T cell receptor beta chains from one specimen sequenced in a study of blood T cell repertoires in COVID-19. Assay: immunoSEQ multiplex PCR; the TCRdb copy retains only in-frame clones and omits some. Here the sample spans about 31,000 clones, roughly 92% being singletons. The sample comprised peripheral blood. These receptors were collected from a man aged 55 to 69 with acute or convalescent COVID-19.

The chain uses TRBV18 and TRBJ2-1; 11 bases map to TRBD2. Per germline, CDR1 KGHSH and CDR2 LQKENI. The CDR3 is made up of 15 amino acids. V gave up 8 bases and J gave up 4 bases; unmatched junction bases: 7. The CDR3 protein is CASLGLAGRYNEQFF. The CDR3 DNA reads as TGTGCCAGCCTCGGACTAGCGGGTCGGTACAATGAGCAGTTCTTC.

J is TRBJ1-6 and V is TRBV5-1; 9 bases are shared with TRBD1. Germline loops: CDR1 SGHRS, CDR2 YFSETQ. The CDR3 runs 14 residues. V was clipped by 4 bases and J by 9 bases; unmatched bases: 5. CDR3 sequence reads: CASSPGQGGSPLHF. CDR3 in DNA: TGCGCCAGCAGCCCGGGACAGGGTGGTTCACCCCTCCACTTT.

This sequence joins TRBV5-5 and TRBJ1-1; the match to TRBD1 covers 9 bases. With 3 bases clipped from V and 6 bases from J, the junction kept 6 bases outside the gene matches. The CDR3 has 14 residues. Germline V lookup: CDR1 SGHKS, CDR2 YYEKEE (reference sequence). The CDR3 DNA reads TGTGCCAGCAGCTCAGACAGGGGGAGGGCTGAAGCTTTCTTT. As protein: CASSSDRGRAEAFF. Drawing the rest from reference TRBV5-5 and TRBJ1-1, the complete variable domain is DAGVTQSPTHLIKTRGQQVTLRCSPISGHKSVSWYQQVLGQGPQFIFQYYEKEERGRGNFPDRFSARQFPNYSSELNVNALLLGDSALYLCASSSDRGRAEAFFGQGTRLTVV.

The rearrangement links TRBV18 to TRBJ2-7, with D possibly being TRBD1 (5 bases). The germline CDR1 and CDR2 sequences are KGHSH and LQKENI. Trimming took 2 bases from V and 1 from J, leaving 9 bases between them. The CDR3 consists of 14 residues. The CDR3 coding sequence is TGTGCCAGCTCACCAGTGACAGCTTCCTACGAGCAGTACTTC. Translated: CASSPVTASYEQYF.

This chain links TRBV19 with TRBJ1-5; D unresolved. There are 14 residues in the CDR3. V lost 7 bases, J lost 9 bases, and 19 bases lay in between. Per germline, CDR1 LNHDA and CDR2 SQIVND (reference sequence). The CDR3 sequence: CASTAGSRSGPQHF. Written as DNA, the CDR3 is TGTGCCAGTACCGCCGGGAGTCGGTCTGGGCCCCAGCATTTT. Full variable domain (remainder filled in from reference TRBV19 and TRBJ1-5): DGGITQSPKYLFRKEGQNVTLSCEQNLNHDAMYWYRQDPGQGLRLIYYSQIVNDFQKGDIAEGYSVSREKKESFPLTVTSAQKNPTAFYLCASTAGSRSGPQHFGDGTRLSIL.

The CDR3 loop is CASRDTGGRGYGYTF. CDR3 in DNA: TGTGCCAGCAGAGACACAGGAGGGCGCGGCTATGGCTACACCTTC. This chain uses TRBV6-5 with TRBJ1-2; possible D gene TRBD1, 5 bases. V dropped 6 bases and J dropped 4 bases, with 18 bases sitting between them. The V gene's germline CDR1 is MNHEY and CDR2 SVGAGI. This CDR3 contains 15 residues.